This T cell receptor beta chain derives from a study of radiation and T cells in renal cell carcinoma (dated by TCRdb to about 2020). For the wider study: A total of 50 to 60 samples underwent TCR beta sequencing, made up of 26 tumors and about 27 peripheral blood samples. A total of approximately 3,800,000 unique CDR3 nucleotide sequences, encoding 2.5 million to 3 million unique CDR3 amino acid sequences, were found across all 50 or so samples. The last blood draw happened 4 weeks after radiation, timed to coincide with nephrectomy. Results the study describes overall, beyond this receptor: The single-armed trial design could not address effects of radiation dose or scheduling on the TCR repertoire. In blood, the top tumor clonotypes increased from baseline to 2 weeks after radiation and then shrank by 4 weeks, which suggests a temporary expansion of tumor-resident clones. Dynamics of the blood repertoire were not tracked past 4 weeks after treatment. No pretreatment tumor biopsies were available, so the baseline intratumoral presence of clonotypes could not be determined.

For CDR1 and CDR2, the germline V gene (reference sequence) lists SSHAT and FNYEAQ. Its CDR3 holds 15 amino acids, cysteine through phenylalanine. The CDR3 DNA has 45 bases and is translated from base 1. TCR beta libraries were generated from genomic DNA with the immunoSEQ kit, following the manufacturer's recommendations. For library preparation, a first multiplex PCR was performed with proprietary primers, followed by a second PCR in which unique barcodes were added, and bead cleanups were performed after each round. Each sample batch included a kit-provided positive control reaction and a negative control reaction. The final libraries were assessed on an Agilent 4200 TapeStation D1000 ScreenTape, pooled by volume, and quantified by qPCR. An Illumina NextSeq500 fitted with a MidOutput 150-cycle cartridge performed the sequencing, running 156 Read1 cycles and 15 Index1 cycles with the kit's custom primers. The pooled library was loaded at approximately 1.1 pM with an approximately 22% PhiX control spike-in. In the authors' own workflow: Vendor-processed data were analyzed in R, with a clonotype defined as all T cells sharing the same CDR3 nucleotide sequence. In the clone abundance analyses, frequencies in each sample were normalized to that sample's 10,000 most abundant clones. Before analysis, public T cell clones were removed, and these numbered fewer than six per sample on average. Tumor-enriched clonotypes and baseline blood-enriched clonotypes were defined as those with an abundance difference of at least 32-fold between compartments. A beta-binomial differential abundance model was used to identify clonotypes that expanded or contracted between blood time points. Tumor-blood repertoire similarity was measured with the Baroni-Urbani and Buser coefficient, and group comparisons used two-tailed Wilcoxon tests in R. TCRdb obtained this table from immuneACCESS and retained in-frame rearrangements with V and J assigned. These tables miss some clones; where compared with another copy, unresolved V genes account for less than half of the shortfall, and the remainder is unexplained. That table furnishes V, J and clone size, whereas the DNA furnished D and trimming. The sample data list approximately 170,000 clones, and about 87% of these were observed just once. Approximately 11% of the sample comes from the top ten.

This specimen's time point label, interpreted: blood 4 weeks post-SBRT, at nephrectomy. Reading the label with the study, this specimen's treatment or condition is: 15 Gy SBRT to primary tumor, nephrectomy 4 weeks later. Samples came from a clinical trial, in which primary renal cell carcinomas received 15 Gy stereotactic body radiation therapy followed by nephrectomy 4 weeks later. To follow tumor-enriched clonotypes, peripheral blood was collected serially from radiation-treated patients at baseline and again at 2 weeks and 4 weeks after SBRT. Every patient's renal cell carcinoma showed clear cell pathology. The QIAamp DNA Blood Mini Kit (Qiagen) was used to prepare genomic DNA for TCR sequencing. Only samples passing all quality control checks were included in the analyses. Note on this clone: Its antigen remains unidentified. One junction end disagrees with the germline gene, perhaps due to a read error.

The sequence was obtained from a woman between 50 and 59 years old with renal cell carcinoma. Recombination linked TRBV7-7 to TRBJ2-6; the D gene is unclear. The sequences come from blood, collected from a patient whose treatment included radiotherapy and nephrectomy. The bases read TGTGCTAGCAGCCCAGGCGTCTCTGGGGCCAACGTCCTGACTTTC. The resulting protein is CASSPGVSGANVLTF.